The entry below describes one T cell receptor (beta chain). Its antigen is currently unknown. The V end was cut by 7 bases, the J end by 4 bases, with 13 bases between. Germline CDR1 LNHDA, CDR2 SQIVND (reference sequence). CDR3 size: 13 residues. Using genomic DNA as the template, TCR beta VDJ and CDR3 profiling was carried out. A single record per CDR3 protein comes from TCRdb applying MiXCR to the reads. The repertoire holds approximately 380,000 distinct CDR3 sequences, 65% to 80% seen once, with approximately 3.8% in the top ten. These data are taken from a study of CD8+CD57+ T cells in acquired aplastic anemia. Looking at the study overall: CD4+ cells from healthy donors averaged around 10 million reads. Study-wide results and limits: With respect to CD8+ Simpson's diversity, patients and controls did not differ significantly.

Sequenced sample: sorted CD4+, CD8+, or CD8+CD57+ T cells (not recorded which) from PBMCs. The receptor was derived from a human donor in good health, serving as a control. The chain combines TRBV19 with TRBJ1-1, with D uncertain. This CDR3 reads CASTRTLSTEAFF. In DNA form, the CDR3 reads TGTGCCAGTACCCGGACCCTGTCCACTGAAGCTTTCTTT.